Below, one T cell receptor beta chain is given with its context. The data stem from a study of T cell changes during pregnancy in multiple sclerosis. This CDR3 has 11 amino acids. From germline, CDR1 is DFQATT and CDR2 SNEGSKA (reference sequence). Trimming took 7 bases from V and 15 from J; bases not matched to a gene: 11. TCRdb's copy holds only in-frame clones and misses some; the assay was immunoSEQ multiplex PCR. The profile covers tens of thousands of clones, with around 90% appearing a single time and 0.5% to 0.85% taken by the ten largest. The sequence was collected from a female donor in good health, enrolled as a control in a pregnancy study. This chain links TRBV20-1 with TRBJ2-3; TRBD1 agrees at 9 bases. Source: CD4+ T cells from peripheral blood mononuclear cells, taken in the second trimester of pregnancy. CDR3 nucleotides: TGCAGTGGCCACGACGGGACAGGGTACTATTTT. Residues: CSGHDGTGYYF.